A selection of T cell receptor beta chains follows, all from one sample in a study of shared clonotypes between healthy human individuals. Clones were read by immunoSEQ multiplex PCR, and TCRdb kept only the in-frame ones, dropping some. The sample lists about 2.1 million clones; approximately 92% were seen once. The specimen sequenced was naive CD8+ T cells from PBMCs. These receptors were taken from a man between 18 and 29 years old in good health. Some clones in this sample may be carry-over from other donors' samples. The CDR3 runs from the conserved cysteine through the conserved F or W. Fields, in order: CDR3 protein, CDR3 DNA, clone size, D gene, J gene, V gene. D genes are given only for firm matches. Some rows mark clone size as missing; the rest say once, few, many or name a class of expanded clone.

CASSELTAPGVETQYF | TGTGCCAGCAGTGAATTGACTGCCCCGGGAGTAGAGACCCAGTACTTC | once | - | TRBJ2-5 | TRBV2
CASSWPAGTDTQYF | TGTGCCAGCAGCTGGCCCGCCGGCACAGATACGCAGTATTTT | - | - | TRBJ2-3 | TRBV7-9
CASSYSGMFGYTF | TGTGCCAGCAGTTACTCGGGGATGTTTGGCTACACCTTC | - | - | TRBJ1-2 | TRBV6-5
CAISGTQGWSYEQYF | TGTGCCATCAGTGGAACCCAGGGGTGGTCCTACGAGCAGTACTTC | - | - | TRBJ2-7 | TRBV10-3
CASSYSIGLAGGYF | TGTGCCAGCAGTTACTCGATCGGGTTAGCGGGAGGGTACTTC | - | TRBD2 | TRBJ2-5 | TRBV6-6
CASSDYGLSGLSDNEQFF | TGTGCCAGCAGCGATTACGGCCTAAGCGGACTCTCGGACAATGAGCAGTTCTTC | - | - | TRBJ2-1 | TRBV9
CASSLWGGYEQFF | TGTGCCAGCAGCTTGTGGGGAGGGTATGAGCAGTTCTTC | - | TRBD2 | TRBJ2-1 | TRBV5-6
CASSLLLTGSGGPYNEQFF | TGTGCCAGCAGTTTATTGCTTACCGGATCGGGAGGGCCCTACAATGAGCAGTTCTTC | - | TRBD2 | TRBJ2-1 | TRBV27
CAISEGGDLRTEAFF | TGTGCCATCAGTGAGGGGGGGGACCTTCGGACTGAAGCTTTCTTT | few | - | TRBJ1-1 | TRBV10-3
CASSSTGAISFYNEQFF | TGTGCCAGCAGTTCTACAGGGGCGATCTCCTTCTACAATGAGCAGTTCTTC | - | TRBD1 | TRBJ2-1 | TRBV7-9
CASSQDRSLTGGRLGYTF | TGCGCCAGCAGCCAAGATCGTTCGCTGACAGGGGGTCGATTGGGCTACACCTTC | - | TRBD1 | TRBJ1-2 | TRBV4-3
CASSLIDRAYEQYF | TGTGCCAGCAGTTTGATCGACAGGGCCTACGAGCAGTACTTC | - | TRBD1 | TRBJ2-7 | TRBV5-6